A selection of T cell receptor beta chains follows, all from one sample in a study of blood T cell repertoires in COVID-19. Sequenced by immunoSEQ multiplex PCR; TCRdb stores in-frame clones only, minus some. This table has fewer than 200,000 clones, roughly 82% appearing once. The source material was peripheral blood. Receptors originate from a woman aged 70-85 years with acute or convalescent COVID-19. Both conserved end residues are part of each CDR3. The order of the fields is clone size, J gene, V gene, D gene, CDR3 protein, CDR3 DNA. A D gene is named only where the DNA matches it firmly. The size of a clone is reported for some rows only, either as once, few or many, or as a class for expanded clones.

clone size: .; J gene: TRBJ1-1; V gene: TRBV11-2; D gene: .; CDR3 protein: CASSLSWGLGTEAFF; CDR3 DNA: TGTGCCAGCAGCTTAAGTTGGGGACTGGGCACTGAAGCTTTCTTT
clone size: .; J gene: TRBJ2-5; V gene: TRBV27; D gene: .; CDR3 protein: CASSLSSGFEETQYF; CDR3 DNA: TGTGCCAGCAGTTTATCATCAGGGTTCGAGGAGACCCAGTACTTC
clone size: .; J gene: TRBJ1-4; V gene: TRBV5-5; D gene: .; CDR3 protein: CASSFGGSNEKLFF; CDR3 DNA: TGTGCCAGCAGCTTCGGGGGAAGTAATGAAAAACTGTTTTTT
clone size: once; J gene: TRBJ2-5; V gene: TRBV20-1; D gene: .; CDR3 protein: CSARLQETQYF; CDR3 DNA: TGCAGTGCTAGACTCCAAGAGACCCAGTACTTC
clone size: few; J gene: TRBJ1-6; V gene: TRBV5-1; D gene: TRBD1; CDR3 protein: CASSLQGALNSPLHF; CDR3 DNA: TGCGCCAGCAGCTTACAGGGGGCGTTGAATTCACCCCTCCACTTT
clone size: .; J gene: TRBJ2-7; V gene: TRBV5-1; D gene: TRBD2; CDR3 protein: CASSLGLAGVATEQYF; CDR3 DNA: TGCGCCAGCAGCTTGGGGCTAGCGGGAGTCGCCACCGAGCAGTACTTC
clone size: .; J gene: TRBJ1-6; V gene: TRBV9; D gene: .; CDR3 protein: CASSVNLQGATPLHF; CDR3 DNA: TGTGCCAGCAGCGTAAATTTACAGGGAGCTACACCCCTCCACTTT
clone size: .; J gene: TRBJ2-5; V gene: TRBV28; D gene: TRBD2; CDR3 protein: CASSLMSQREGETQYF; CDR3 DNA: TGTGCCAGCAGTTTAATGAGCCAGCGGGAGGGAGAGACCCAGTACTTC
clone size: .; J gene: TRBJ1-4; V gene: TRBV6-5; D gene: .; CDR3 protein: CASSYSRRSEKLFF; CDR3 DNA: TGTGCCAGCAGTTACTCGCGTCGGAGTGAAAAACTGTTTTTT
clone size: .; J gene: TRBJ1-6; V gene: TRBV30; D gene: TRBD1; CDR3 protein: CAWSSDRESPLHF; CDR3 DNA: TGTGCCTGGAGTTCGGACAGGGAGTCACCCCTCCACTTT
clone size: .; J gene: TRBJ2-3; V gene: TRBV2; D gene: .; CDR3 protein: CASSDKTGTNTQYF; CDR3 DNA: TGTGCCAGCAGTGATAAAACGGGAACGAATACGCAGTATTTT
clone size: .; J gene: TRBJ2-7; V gene: TRBV4-2; D gene: TRBD2; CDR3 protein: CASSLREGGSYEQYF; CDR3 DNA: TGTGCCAGCAGCCTACGGGAGGGGGGTTCCTACGAGCAGTACTTC
clone size: .; J gene: TRBJ1-6; V gene: TRBV18; D gene: TRBD1; CDR3 protein: CASSGQGSGSPLHF; CDR3 DNA: TGTGCCAGCTCAGGACAGGGGTCGGGTTCACCCCTCCACTTT
clone size: .; J gene: TRBJ2-5; V gene: TRBV3-1/TRBV3-2; D gene: TRBD2; CDR3 protein: CASSLLLLAGETQYF; CDR3 DNA: TGTGCCAGCAGCCTGCTCTTACTAGCGGGAGAGACCCAGTACTTC
clone size: .; J gene: TRBJ2-2; V gene: TRBV15; D gene: .; CDR3 protein: CATSARGELFF; CDR3 DNA: TGTGCCACCAGCGCCAGGGGGGAGCTGTTTTTT
clone size: .; J gene: TRBJ2-3; V gene: TRBV10-3; D gene: .; CDR3 protein: CAIRDSTDTQYF; CDR3 DNA: TGTGCCATCAGGGACTCCACAGATACGCAGTATTTT
clone size: .; J gene: TRBJ1-5; V gene: TRBV24-1; D gene: .; CDR3 protein: CATSDPGDNQPQHF; CDR3 DNA: TGTGCCACCAGTGATCCGGGGGACAATCAGCCCCAGCATTTT
clone size: once; J gene: TRBJ1-1; V gene: TRBV4-1; D gene: TRBD1; CDR3 protein: CASSRSIARQGGTEAFF; CDR3 DNA: TGCGCCAGCAGCCGGTCCATCGCCCGACAGGGAGGAACTGAAGCTTTCTTT
clone size: once; J gene: TRBJ2-7; V gene: TRBV30; D gene: .; CDR3 protein: CAWSPGYEQYF; CDR3 DNA: TGTGCCTGGAGTCCGGGCTACGAGCAGTACTTC
clone size: .; J gene: TRBJ2-5; V gene: TRBV4-1; D gene: TRBD2; CDR3 protein: CASSQGSTSGGGETQYF; CDR3 DNA: TGCGCCAGCAGCCAAGGTTCGACTAGCGGGGGGGGAGAGACCCAGTACTTC
clone size: few; J gene: TRBJ2-3; V gene: TRBV9; D gene: .; CDR3 protein: CASSVGSAPTDTQYF; CDR3 DNA: TGTGCCAGCAGCGTAGGGTCAGCGCCCACAGATACGCAGTATTTT
clone size: .; J gene: TRBJ2-1; V gene: TRBV5-4; D gene: TRBD2; CDR3 protein: CASTRGGPGSYNEQFF; CDR3 DNA: TGTGCCAGCACTCGGGGGGGCCCTGGCTCCTACAATGAGCAGTTCTTC
clone size: .; J gene: TRBJ1-6; V gene: TRBV2; D gene: TRBD1; CDR3 protein: CASSGTDQINSPLHF; CDR3 DNA: TGTGCCAGCAGCGGGACAGACCAGATCAATTCACCCCTCCACTTT
clone size: .; J gene: TRBJ1-2; V gene: TRBV4-2; D gene: TRBD1; CDR3 protein: CASSHLQGIYGYTF; CDR3 DNA: TGTGCCAGCAGCCACCTACAGGGGATCTATGGCTACACCTTC
clone size: few; J gene: TRBJ2-7; V gene: TRBV6-5; D gene: .; CDR3 protein: CASSYSRDSRYEQYF; CDR3 DNA: TGTGCCAGCAGTTACTCCCGGGACTCCCGATACGAGCAGTACTTC
clone size: .; J gene: TRBJ2-3; V gene: TRBV30; D gene: TRBD2; CDR3 protein: CAWSVLAGVSTDTQYF; CDR3 DNA: TGTGCCTGGAGTGTACTAGCGGGAGTCTCCACAGATACGCAGTATTTT